This T cell receptor beta chain stems from a study of CD8+CD57+ T cells in acquired aplastic anemia. Study background: DNA per sorted CD4+ or CD8+ sample ranged roughly 0.19 to 30 ug, averaging about 2.9 ug. The study, taken as a whole, reports: Between patients and controls, roughly 29 CD8+ CDR3 sequences were found in common. Levels of CD8+ Simpson's diversity were not significantly distinct in patients versus controls.

Genomic DNA was employed as the template in profiling TCR beta VDJ and CDR3. TCRdb reanalysed the reads using MiXCR and keeps one entry per CDR3 protein. The sample carries about 400,000 distinct CDR3 sequences, 55% to 75% recorded once. CDR3 length equals 15 residues. The germline V and J ends were trimmed by 1 base and 4 bases, with 13 bases remaining between them. From germline, CDR1 is SGHRS and CDR2 YFSETQ. Points on this clonotype: What it binds is unknown. The CDR3 does not close with the conserved phenylalanine or tryptophan, likely indicating a read error.

The source is a human donor in good health, serving as a control. The sample comprised sorted CD4+, CD8+, or CD8+CD57+ T cells (not recorded which) from PBMCs. The chain employs TRBV5-1 and TRBJ2-3; tentatively, D is TRBD1 (6 bases). This CDR3 reads CASSLRGQRPDTQYS. The CDR3 DNA reads TGCGCCAGCAGCTTGAGAGGACAGAGACCAGATACGCAGTATTCT.